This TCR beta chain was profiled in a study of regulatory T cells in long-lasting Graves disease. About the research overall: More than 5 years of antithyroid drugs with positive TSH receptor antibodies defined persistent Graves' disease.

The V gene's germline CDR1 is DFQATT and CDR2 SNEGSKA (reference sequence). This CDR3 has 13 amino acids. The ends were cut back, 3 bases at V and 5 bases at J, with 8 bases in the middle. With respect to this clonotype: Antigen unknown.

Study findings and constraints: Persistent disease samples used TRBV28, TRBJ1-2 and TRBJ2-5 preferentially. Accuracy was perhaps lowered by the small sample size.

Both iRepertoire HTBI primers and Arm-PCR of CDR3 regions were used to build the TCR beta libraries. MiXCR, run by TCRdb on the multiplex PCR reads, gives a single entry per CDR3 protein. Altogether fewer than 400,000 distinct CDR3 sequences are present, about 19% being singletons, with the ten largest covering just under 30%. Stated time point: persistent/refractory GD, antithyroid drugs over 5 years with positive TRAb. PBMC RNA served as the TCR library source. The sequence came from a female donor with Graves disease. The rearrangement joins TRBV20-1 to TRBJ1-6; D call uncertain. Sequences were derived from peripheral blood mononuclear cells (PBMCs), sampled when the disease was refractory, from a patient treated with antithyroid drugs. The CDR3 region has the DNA TGCAGTGCTAGGGACCTGGATAATTCACCCCTCCACTTT. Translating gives CSARDLDNSPLHF.